The clone carrying this T cell receptor beta chain was detected only a few times. The antigen is not known. Caucasian, healthy and from Russia, the donors were aged between 6 and 90. Germline CDR1 reads LGHNA; CDR2 reads YNFKEQ. The length of the CDR3 is 16 residues. V dropped 2 bases and J dropped 5; count of bases not matched to a gene: 8. The sample belongs to a study of blood T cells in healthy people across ages. Primed by a sample-barcoded 5' primer and a J-beta primer mix, a second PCR proceeded for roughly 7 to 11 cycles. Per-sample output comprised a minimum of 2.5 million paired-end reads containing CDR3. From the 5' RACE reads, TCRdb called clonotypes with MiXCR, one entry per CDR3 protein. The sample has approximately 800,000 distinct CDR3 sequences, roughly 64% seen once; the top ten hold 22%. Overall study findings and caveats: Higher naive T cell percentage went strongly together with higher TCR beta diversity.

Sequenced sample: blood. The sequence was collected from a man aged 30 to 39 in good health. This chain joins TRBV4-2 and TRBJ1-2; 10 bases match TRBD1. The chain's CDR3 is CASSQRGAGQGYGYTF. The CDR3 DNA reads as TGTGCCAGCAGCCAAAGGGGGGCGGGACAGGGGTATGGCTACACCTTC.